Below, 13 T cell receptor beta chains from the same sample are listed, as sequenced in a study of control samples from healthy donors and cancer patients. The assay was immunoSEQ multiplex PCR, and TCRdb's table has in-frame clones only and misses some. This table holds 25,000 to 30,000 clones, 70% to 90% found once. The sequenced material came from PBMCs. Receptor source: a woman aged 60-70 years with head and neck cancer.

The chain joins TRBV27 to TRBJ1-1, with TRBD1 as a possible D gene (6 bases). Deletions cut 1 base from V and 1 base from J, with 7 bases between. The germline V gene has CDR1 MNHEY and CDR2 SMNVEV (reference sequence). This CDR3 is built from 14 residues. CDR3 loop: CASSLLQGNTEAFF. The CDR3 nucleotides read TGTGCCAGCAGTTTATTACAGGGGAACACTGAAGCTTTCTTT.

V and J are TRBV14 and TRBJ2-1; D is uncertain. V was cut by 1 base and J by 0 bases, with 7 bases left in between. Germline V gives CDR1 SGHDN, CDR2 FVKESK. This CDR3 is built from 15 residues. This chain's CDR3 is CASSQVRLSYNEQFF. Here the CDR3 DNA reads TGTGCCAGCAGCCAAGTTAGGCTCTCCTACAATGAGCAGTTCTTC. The full variable domain, rest sourced from reference TRBV14 and TRBJ2-1, is EAGVTQFPSHSVIEKGQTVTLRCDPISGHDNLYWYRRVMGKEIKFLLHFVKESKQDESGMPNNRFLAERTGGTYSTLKVQPAELEDSGVYFCASSQVRLSYNEQFFGPGTRLTVL.

The V and J genes are TRBV11-3 and TRBJ1-4, with TRBD1 as a possible D gene (6 bases). The ends were cut back, 4 bases at V and 5 bases at J, with 14 bases in the middle. Germline lookup yields CDR1 SGHNT and CDR2 YENEEA. The CDR3 covers 15 residues. In DNA form, the CDR3 reads TGTGCCAGCAGCTCCAGGGGAGAGGGCAATGAAAAACTGTTTTTT. It encodes CASSSRGEGNEKLFF.

The chain couples TRBV30 to TRBJ2-6; TRBD2 agrees at 8 bases. The CDR3 is 15 residues long. CDR1 is GTSNPN and CDR2 is SVGIG in the germline V gene (reference sequence). Unmatched junction bases numbered 3, after V lost 3 bases and J lost 2 bases. The CDR3 bases are TGTGCCTGGAGAACGGGAGGGACTGGGGCCAACGTCCTGACTTTC. Translation gives CAWRTGGTGANVLTF.

The CDR3 sequence: CAWSIFGAGELFF. In DNA form, the CDR3 reads TGTGCCTGGAGTATCTTCGGGGCCGGGGAGCTGTTTTTT. The chain joins TRBV30 to TRBJ2-2; tentative D call: TRBD2 (5 bases). Germline CDR1 reads GTSNPN; CDR2 reads SVGIG (reference sequence). Trimming stripped 2 bases from V and 6 bases from J, with 10 bases between. CDR3 size: 13 residues. The entire variable domain, with the rest obtained from reference TRBV30 and TRBJ2-2, is as follows: SQTIHQWPATLVQPVGSPLSLECTVEGTSNPNLYWYRQAAGRGLQLLFYSVGIGQISSEVPQNLSASRPQDRQFILSSKKLLLSDSGFYLCAWSIFGAGELFFGEGSRLTVL.

The rearrangement uses TRBV19 and TRBJ1-2, with 10 bases fitting TRBD1. Germline CDR1 and CDR2: LNHDA and SQIVND (reference sequence). Trimming took 8 bases from V and 7 from J; bases not matched to a gene: 7. CDR3 length: 13 residues. In DNA form, the CDR3 reads TGTGCCAGTGCCGGACAGGGGGGATCTGGCTACACCTTC. Translated, it gives CASAGQGGSGYTF.

The chain combines TRBV21-1 with TRBJ2-1; the table calls TRBD2, which could not be checked here. TRBV21-1 is classified as a pseudogene. The CDR3 is made up of 18 amino acids. The CDR3 DNA reads TGTGCCAGCAGTAAGACTAGCGGGAGGGAATTTGCCTACAATGAGCAGTTCTTC. This gives the protein CASSKTSGREFAYNEQFF.

The rearrangement links TRBV5-6 to TRBJ1-5; D remains ambiguous. V gave up 0 bases and J gave up 7 bases, with 11 bases separating them. CDR3 size: 14 residues. Germline V gives CDR1 SGHDT, CDR2 YYEEEE. CDR3 in DNA: TGTGCCAGCAGCTTGGGTCGAGAAGTACAGCCCCAGCATTTT. It yields the protein CASSLGREVQPQHF.

This clone was seen only once. The J gene is TRBJ2-1, the V gene TRBV3-1 (or the pseudogene TRBV3-2); D not certain. Germline loops: CDR1 LGHDT, CDR2 YNNKEL (reference sequence). Trimming cost V 1 base and J 4 bases, with 11 bases left between them. The CDR3 has 15 amino acids. The CDR3 protein is CASSQGRSAYNEQFF. In DNA form, the CDR3 reads TGTGCCAGCAGCCAAGGCCGCTCAGCTTACAATGAGCAGTTCTTC.

The chain employs TRBV29-1 and TRBJ2-7; TRBD2 agrees at 7 bases. Trimming removed 6 bases from V and 6 bases from J; junction bases left unmatched: 8. CDR1 and CDR2 from the germline V gene are SQVTM and ANQGSEA. The CDR3 spans 12 residues. This CDR3 reads CSVSGGGAEQYF. DNA of the CDR3: TGCAGCGTCTCTGGGGGAGGGGCCGAGCAGTACTTC.

The genes are TRBV24-1 and TRBJ2-1, with TRBD2 identical over 11 bases. The V gene end was trimmed by 5 bases and the J gene end by 4 bases; junction bases not matched to a gene: 0. From germline, CDR1 is KGHDR and CDR2 SFDVKD. The CDR3 is made up of 14 amino acids. The CDR3 coding sequence is TGTGCCACCAGTGCTAGCGGGGGGTACAATGAGCAGTTCTTC. It is translated as CATSASGGYNEQFF.

This CDR3 is CASSPRTGAHTEAFF. CDR3 DNA: TGTGCCAGCTCACCACGTACGGGCGCACATACTGAAGCTTTCTTT. This chain connects TRBV18 to TRBJ1-1; D not resolved. Between the trimmed V and J ends, which lost 1 base and 5 bases, there was a span of 14 bases. This CDR3 contains 15 residues. The V gene's germline CDR1 is KGHSH and CDR2 LQKENI.

The chain combines TRBV15 with TRBJ1-2; D not certain. CDR1 is LNHNV and CDR2 is YYDKDF in the germline V gene (reference sequence). This CDR3 is 12 amino acids long. Between the trimmed V and J ends, which lost 0 bases and 8 bases, there was a span of 7 bases. CDR3 in amino acids: CATSRDTLGYTF. In DNA form, the CDR3 reads TGTGCCACCAGCAGAGATACCCTGGGCTACACCTTC.